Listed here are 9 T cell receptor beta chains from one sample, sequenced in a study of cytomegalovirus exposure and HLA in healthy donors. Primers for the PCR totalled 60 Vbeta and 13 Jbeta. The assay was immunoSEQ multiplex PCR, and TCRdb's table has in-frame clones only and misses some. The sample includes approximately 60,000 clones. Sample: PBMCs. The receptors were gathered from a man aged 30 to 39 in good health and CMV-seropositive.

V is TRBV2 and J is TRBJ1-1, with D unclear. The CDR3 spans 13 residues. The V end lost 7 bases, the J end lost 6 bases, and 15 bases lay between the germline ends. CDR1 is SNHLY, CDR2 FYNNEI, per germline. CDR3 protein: CASTSWGVAEAFF. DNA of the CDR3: TGTGCCAGCACGTCCTGGGGAGTGGCTGAAGCTTTCTTT.

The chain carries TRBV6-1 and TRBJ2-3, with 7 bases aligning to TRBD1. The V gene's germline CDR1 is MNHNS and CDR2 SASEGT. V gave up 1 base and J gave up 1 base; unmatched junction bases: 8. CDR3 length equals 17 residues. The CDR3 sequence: CASSEERGTVGTDTQYF. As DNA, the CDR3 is TGTGCCAGCAGTGAAGAGAGAGGGACAGTGGGCACAGATACGCAGTATTTT.

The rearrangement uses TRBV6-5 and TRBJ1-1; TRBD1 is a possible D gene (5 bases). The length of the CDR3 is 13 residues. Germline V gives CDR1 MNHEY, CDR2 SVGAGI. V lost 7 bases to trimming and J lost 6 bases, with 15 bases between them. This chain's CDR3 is CASTMGGFAEAFF. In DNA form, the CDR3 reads TGTGCCAGCACTATGGGGGGGTTCGCTGAAGCTTTCTTT.

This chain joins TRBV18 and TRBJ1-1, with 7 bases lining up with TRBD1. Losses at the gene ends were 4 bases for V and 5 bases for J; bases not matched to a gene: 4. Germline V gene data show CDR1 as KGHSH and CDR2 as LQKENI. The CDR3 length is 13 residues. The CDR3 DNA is TGTGCCAGCTCACAGGGGGCAGGAACTGAAGCTTTCTTT. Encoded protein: CASSQGAGTEAFF. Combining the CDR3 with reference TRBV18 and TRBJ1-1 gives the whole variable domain NAGVMQNPRHLVRRRGQEARLRCSPMKGHSHVYWYRQLPEEGLKFMVYLQKENIIDESGMPKERFSAEFPKEGPSILRIQQVVRGDSAAYFCASSQGAGTEAFFGQGTRLTVV.

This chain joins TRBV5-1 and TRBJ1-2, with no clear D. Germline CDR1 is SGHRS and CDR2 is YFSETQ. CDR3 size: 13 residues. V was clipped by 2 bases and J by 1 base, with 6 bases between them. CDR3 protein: CASSFSDNYGYTF. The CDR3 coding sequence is TGCGCCAGCAGCTTTTCAGATAACTATGGCTACACCTTC.

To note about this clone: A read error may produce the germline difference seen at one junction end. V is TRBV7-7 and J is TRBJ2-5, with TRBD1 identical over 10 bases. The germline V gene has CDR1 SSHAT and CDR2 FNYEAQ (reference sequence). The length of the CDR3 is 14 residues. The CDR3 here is CASSGRDRGETQYF. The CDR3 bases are TGTGCTAGCAGCGGCCGGGACAGGGGCGAGACCCAGTACTTC.

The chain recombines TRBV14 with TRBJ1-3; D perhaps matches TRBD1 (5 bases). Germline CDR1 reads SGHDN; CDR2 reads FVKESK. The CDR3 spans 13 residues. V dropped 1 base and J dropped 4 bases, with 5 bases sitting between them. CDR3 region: CASSQAGGNTIYF. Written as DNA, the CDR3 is TGTGCCAGCAGCCAAGCAGGGGGAAACACCATATATTTT.

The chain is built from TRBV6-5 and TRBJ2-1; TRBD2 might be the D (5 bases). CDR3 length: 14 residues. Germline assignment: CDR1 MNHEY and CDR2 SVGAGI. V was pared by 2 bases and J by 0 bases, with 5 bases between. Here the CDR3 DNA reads TGTGCCAGCAGTTACGGGAGCTCCTACAATGAGCAGTTCTTC. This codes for CASSYGSSYNEQFF.

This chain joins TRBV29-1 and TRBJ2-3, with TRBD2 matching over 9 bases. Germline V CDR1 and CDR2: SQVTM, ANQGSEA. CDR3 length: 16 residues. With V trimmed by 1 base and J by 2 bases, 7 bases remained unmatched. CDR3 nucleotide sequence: TGCAGCGTTGAAGGTCTCCTAGCGGGATCCACAGATACGCAGTATTTT. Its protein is CSVEGLLAGSTDTQYF.